What follows describes a single TCR beta chain. It lacks a known antigen. No per-base quality is available; no much larger clone lies one base away. This specimen comes from a study of long-term antiretroviral therapy in people with HIV (dated by TCRdb to the early 2020s). Notes on the research overall: Collection of the earliest samples took place about a decade ahead of the 2015 WHO recommendation for immediate ART, at a time when ART was typically delayed until CD4 counts fell. A retrospective serial study tested whether ART initiation and durable HIV suppression were associated with changes in peripheral blood TRB repertoire composition and diversity. The cohort contributed 150 to 200 cryopreserved PBMC samples from about 29 adults with confirmed HIV infection, collected serially over a mean of roughly 6 years (range 1-12). Of the roughly 30 participants with HIV, 10 to 11 were female. No cross-contamination during QIAcube processing was shown when test extractions of a monoclonal T-cell line were performed alongside fewer than 40 polyclonal samples. Paper-wide results and their limitations: HIV repertoires had narrower CDR3 length ranges than controls, and the network structure suggested an antigen-experienced repertoire that shifted only slightly toward naive after ART. Inferences about post-ART repertoire changes are limited because no data were available on ART adherence, viral resistance or therapy changes. Because cell numbers in pre-ART samples were limited, unsorted PBMC were profiled instead of sorted CD4+ and CD8+ T cells. Owing to limited PBMC availability, only the TCR beta chain was sequenced, without alpha chain pairing. Expanded TRB clones identified before ART initiation dominated the repertoire at all time points, although this dominance fluctuated and declined in many PLHIV after ART. Starting ART was linked to a significant rise in TRB diversity, yet even with long-term ART the diversity remained significantly lower than in transplant donor controls. The samples span the years 2004 to 2017, and the ART regimens used may be less effective than current regimens.

The CDR3 runs 17 amino acids, cysteine and phenylalanine included. Kept here is only the CDR3 DNA, which spans 51 bases and is read in frame from base 1. V trim: 1 base; J trim: 7 bases; unmatched bases: 12. Looking up the germline V gene yields CDR1 MGHRA and CDR2 YSYEKL. The immunoSEQ hsTCRB v3.0 assay was used at survey level resolution to sequence the TRB variable region. The targeted TRB sequencing depth was roughly 40,000-55,000 T-cell genomes per sample. TRB libraries were pooled and sequenced on an Illumina MiSeq using a v3 150-cycle kit. For the original study's pipeline: Repertoire analysis was run in R within a reproducible Nextflow workflow that covered QC, data transformation and analysis. LymphoSeq2, an R package for exploring AIRR-Seq data, was used to implement custom analyses. A few samples that produced fewer than 5000 total TRB sequences were removed, so about 200 HIV repertoires were analyzed. Among the 200 or so HIV repertoires that were kept, roughly 58 were collected before ART initiation and roughly 130 were collected after ART initiation. Each repertoire was downsampled to 5000 TRB nucleotide sequences, and summary statistics were averaged across 100 downsampling iterations. The analysis kept only TRB sequences whose CDR3 regions were at least seven amino acids long. Two measures captured diversity: a Shannon entropy-derived clonality score and the Gini coefficient. In repertoire networks, the top 5000 CDR3 amino acid sequences were linked whenever an edit distance of one separated two sequences. Antigen specificity groups and MHC restriction were predicted for TRB CDR3 amino acid sequences with GLIPH2. CDR3 amino acid sequences were matched against VDJdb and McPAS-TCR to flag known CMV, EBV, HIV or tissue antigen associations. Pre-ART, post-ART and control groups were compared with Wilcoxon signed-rank tests and Holm-Bonferroni correction. TCRdb mirrors the immuneACCESS table, restricted to in-frame sequences. Some clones are absent from its copies; in checked studies, under half trace to an unresolved V gene, and the reason for the others is unknown. V and J calls plus clone size are reproduced from that table; the DNA served to infer D and trimming. The sample table contains some 28,000 clones; only one count was recorded for 90% to 95% of them. The ten largest clonotypes hold 6.5% to 10% of the sample.

Participants were included only if at least one PBMC sample before ART initiation and at least two post-ART samples were available. All participants with HIV were treated in the United States of America. Cryopreserved samples of 1-10 million PBMC were thawed and washed before DNA extraction. At the time of the earliest PBMC sample for each participant with HIV, ages ranged from 23 to 54 years. PBMC samples were contributed by each participant from 1-4 timepoints before ART initiation and 2-8 timepoints after ART initiation, with a median of 7 samples. For every participant, serial HIV viral load, CD4+ T-cell count, ART history and demographic data were obtained. Genomic DNA was extracted from unsorted PBMC with a Qiagen kit on a QIAcube, processed in batches of 12 samples.

This sequence originates from a young man with HIV. This sample comprised unsorted PBMCs, obtained roughly 6 years after starting antiretroviral therapy. This receptor chain uses TRBV4-1 and TRBJ2-1; 8 bases in the junction line up with TRBD2. The CDR3 reads as follows: CASSQGDGRAWSNEQFF. The bases read TGCGCCAGCAGCCAAGGGGACGGGAGGGCCTGGTCAAATGAGCAGTTCTTC.